The T cell receptor beta chain under discussion was sequenced for a study of human T cells and chemical hapten exposure. Study-wide points: There was no change with DPC sensitization in TCRs above 1 in 1000 frequency.

In its sample, this clonotype was seen a few times. Its target is not known. Time point meaning: pre-sensitization, week 0. The treatment denotes: therapeutic diphenylcyclopropenone sensitization with weekly scalp DPC. Researchers sampled blood before each patch test went on. The germline V gene encodes CDR1 SGHTA and CDR2 FQGNSA. The CDR3 runs to 16 residues. The ends lost 4 bases at V and 2 bases at J; junction bases unmatched: 5. During construction of the library, unique molecular identifiers were attached to individual cDNA molecules for quantitative, reproducible TCR counting. TCRdb processed the RACE reads anew with MiXCR; each CDR3 protein has one entry. The sample shows 380,000 or so distinct CDR3 sequences, about 5.4% of them seen only once.

The TCR comes from a woman aged 18 to 35 with alopecia areata. Some clones in this sample may be carry-over from other donors' samples. The rearrangement links TRBV7-2 to TRBJ2-1; TRBD2 agrees at 10 bases. This specimen consisted of whole blood, obtained in connection with sensitization to the hapten diphenylcyclopropenone (DPC). The CDR3: CASSSQSGGAYNEQFF. The DNA of the CDR3 is TGTGCCAGCAGCTCGCAAAGCGGGGGGGCCTACAATGAGCAGTTCTTC. Filled out from reference TRBV7-2 and TRBJ2-1, the complete variable domain reads GAGVSQSPSNKVTEKGKDVELRCDPISGHTALYWYRQSLGQGLEFLIYFQGNSAPDKSGLPSDRFSAERTGGSVSTLTIQRTQQEDSAVYLCASSSQSGGAYNEQFFGPGTRLTVL.